The clone carrying this T cell receptor (beta chain) came up once. Original processing notes: Quantification of nucleated cells was approximated via reference gene primer amplification. Profiling relied on immunoSEQ multiplex PCR, and the TCRdb table lists in-frame clones only, not all of them. D and trimming were read from the DNA, whereas the V and J calls and clone size are those reported in that table. The data show roughly 250,000 clones, around four fifths seen once. This record comes from a study of blood T cell repertoires in COVID-19. Sequences were obtained from peripheral blood. The TCR was taken from a middle-aged man with active or convalescent COVID-19.

The CDR3 protein is CASSSYPTEAFF. CDR3 nucleotides: TGTGCCAGCAGTTCTTATCCCACTGAAGCTTTCTTT. The chain couples TRBV12-3 or TRBV12-4 to TRBJ1-1; unclear D gene. The length of the CDR3 is 12 residues. V was pared by 4 bases and J by 4 bases, with 7 bases between.